This T cell receptor beta chain was sequenced for a study of blood T cell repertoires in COVID-19. Turning to the study itself: From T cells, B-cell-depleted T cells, or PBMCs came the material, which was cDNA or gDNA.

Method: immunoSEQ multiplex PCR; TCRdb's copy keeps in-frame clones and lacks some. The table records nearly 90,000 clones, around 91% of them present only once. This clone was found a few times. This CDR3 comprises 16 residues. Looked up from germline, CDR1 is MNHEY and CDR2 is SVGAGI. The ends lost 0 bases at V and 4 bases at J; junction bases unmatched: 0. The sequence was collected from a man aged 18 to 29 with COVID-19, enrolled during active disease. The chain uses TRBV6-5 and TRBJ2-2; 12 nucleotides match TRBD2. The source material was peripheral blood. CDR3 sequence: CASSYSTSGSTGELFF. CDR3 sequence (DNA): TGTGCCAGCAGTTACTCGACTAGCGGGAGCACCGGGGAGCTGTTTTTT.